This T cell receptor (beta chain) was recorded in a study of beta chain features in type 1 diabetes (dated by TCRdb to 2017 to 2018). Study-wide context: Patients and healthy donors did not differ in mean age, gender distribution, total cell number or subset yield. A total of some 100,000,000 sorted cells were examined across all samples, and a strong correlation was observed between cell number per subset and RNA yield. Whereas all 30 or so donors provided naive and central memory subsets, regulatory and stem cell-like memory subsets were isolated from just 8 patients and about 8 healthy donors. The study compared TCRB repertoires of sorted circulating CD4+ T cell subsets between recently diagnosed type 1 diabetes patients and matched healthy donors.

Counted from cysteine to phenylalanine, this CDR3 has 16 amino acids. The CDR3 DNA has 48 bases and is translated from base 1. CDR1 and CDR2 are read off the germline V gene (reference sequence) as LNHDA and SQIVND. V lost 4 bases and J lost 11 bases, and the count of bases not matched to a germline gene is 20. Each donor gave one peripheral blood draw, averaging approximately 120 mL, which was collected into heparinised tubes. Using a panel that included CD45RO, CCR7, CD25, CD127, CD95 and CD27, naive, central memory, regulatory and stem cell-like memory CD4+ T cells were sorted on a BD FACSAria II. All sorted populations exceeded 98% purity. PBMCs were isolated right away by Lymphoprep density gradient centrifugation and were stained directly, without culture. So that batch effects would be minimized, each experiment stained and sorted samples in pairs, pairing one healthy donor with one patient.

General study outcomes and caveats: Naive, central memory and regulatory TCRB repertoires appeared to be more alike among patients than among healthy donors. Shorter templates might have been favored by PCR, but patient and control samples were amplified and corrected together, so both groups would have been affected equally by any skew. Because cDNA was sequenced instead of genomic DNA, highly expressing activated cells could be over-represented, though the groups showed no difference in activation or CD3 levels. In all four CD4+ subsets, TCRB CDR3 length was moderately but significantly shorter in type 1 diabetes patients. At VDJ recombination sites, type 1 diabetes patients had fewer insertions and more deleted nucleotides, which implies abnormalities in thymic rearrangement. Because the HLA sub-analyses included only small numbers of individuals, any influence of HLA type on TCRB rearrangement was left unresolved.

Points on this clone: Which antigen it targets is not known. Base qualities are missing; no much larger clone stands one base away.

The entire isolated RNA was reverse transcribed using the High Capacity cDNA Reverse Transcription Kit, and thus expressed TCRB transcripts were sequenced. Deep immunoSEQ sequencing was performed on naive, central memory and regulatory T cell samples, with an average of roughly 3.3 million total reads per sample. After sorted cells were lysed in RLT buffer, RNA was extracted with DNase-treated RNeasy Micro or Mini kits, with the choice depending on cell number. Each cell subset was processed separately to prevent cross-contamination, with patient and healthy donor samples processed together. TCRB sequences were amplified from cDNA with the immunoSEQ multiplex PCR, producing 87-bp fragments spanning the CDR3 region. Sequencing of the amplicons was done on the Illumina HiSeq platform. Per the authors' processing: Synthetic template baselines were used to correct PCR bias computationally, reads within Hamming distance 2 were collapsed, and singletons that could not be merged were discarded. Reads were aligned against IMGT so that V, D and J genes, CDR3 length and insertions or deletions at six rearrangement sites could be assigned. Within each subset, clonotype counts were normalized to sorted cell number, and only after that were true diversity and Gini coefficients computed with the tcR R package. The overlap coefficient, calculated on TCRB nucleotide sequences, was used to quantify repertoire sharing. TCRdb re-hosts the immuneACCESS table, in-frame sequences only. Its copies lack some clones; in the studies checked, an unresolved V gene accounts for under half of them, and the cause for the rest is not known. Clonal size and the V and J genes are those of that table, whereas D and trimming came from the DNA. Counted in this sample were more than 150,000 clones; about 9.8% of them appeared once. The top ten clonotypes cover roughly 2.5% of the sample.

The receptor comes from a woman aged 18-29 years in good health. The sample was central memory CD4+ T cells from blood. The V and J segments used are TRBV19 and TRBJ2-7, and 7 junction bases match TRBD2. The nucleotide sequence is TGTGCCAGTAGTAATACTGGGGGGGGACTATTTGGGACGAAGTACTTC. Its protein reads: CASSNTGGGLFGTKYF.